This T cell receptor beta chain was sequenced during a study of early T cells in non-severe SARS-CoV-2 infection. Study background: With bulk RNA from unsorted whole blood as input, sequencing yielded unpaired chains.

General study findings and limits: Private and CD4 specificities were missed by VDJdb matching, which favored anti-spike CD8 responses.

Individual cDNA molecules received unique molecular identifiers. TCRdb re-derived calls from the 5' RACE reads in MiXCR, one entry per CDR3 protein. The sample records about 55,000 distinct CDR3 sequences, roughly an eighth being singletons. This clonotype was counted between two and nine times. Its antigen remains unidentified. From germline, CDR1 is SGHNT and CDR2 YYREEE (reference sequence). V lost 0 bases, J lost 4 bases, and 10 bases lay in between. The CDR3 has 14 amino acids. The clonotype was recovered from an adult who was a healthcare worker with PCR-confirmed SARS-CoV-2 infection or an uninfected control (not recorded which). Sequenced input: whole blood. The chain carries TRBV5-4 and TRBJ1-2; D call uncertain. The CDR3 coding sequence is TGTGCCAGCAGCTTGGGGCTTAACCTCTATGGCTACACCTTC. Translated, it gives CASSLGLNLYGYTF. The full variable domain, its missing parts supplied by reference TRBV5-4 and TRBJ1-2, is ETGVTQSPTHLIKTRGQQVTLRCSSQSGHNTVSWYQQALGQGPQFIFQYYREEENGRGNFPPRFSGLQFPNYSSELNVNALELDDSALYLCASSLGLNLYGYTFGSGTRLTVV.